The entry that follows covers one TCR beta chain sequence. Its specificity is unknown. A much more abundant neighbour one base away suggests this may be a read error. Germline-derived CDR1 and CDR2 are MNHNS and SASEGT. This CDR3 spans 13 amino acids. V dropped 6 bases and J dropped 6 bases, with 15 bases sitting between them. Genomic DNA acted as the template from which TCR beta VDJ combination and CDR3 sequence profiling were carried out. TCRdb re-called the reads with MiXCR, one entry per CDR3 protein. The data contain a few hundred thousand distinct CDR3 sequences, about half of them seen just once; the ten biggest clones take up 15% to 20%. An expansion of CD8+CD57+ cells by flow cytometry had been shown in patients chosen for sequencing. Each patient gave a blood sample that was collected before any therapy had been received. This sample is part of a study of CD8+CD57+ T cells in acquired aplastic anemia. Background on the study: Roughly 3.1 ug was the average amount of DNA from sorted CD4+ and CD8+ cells.

Study conclusions and caveats: The CD8+ Simpson's diversity of patients and controls was not significantly different. Patients and controls shared about 27 CD8+ CDR3 sequences.

The sample comprised sorted CD4+, CD8+, or CD8+CD57+ T cells (not recorded which) from PBMCs. V gene TRBV6-1 combines with J gene TRBJ2-7; D may be TRBD2 (5 bases). The clonotype originates from a human donor with aplastic anemia. This CDR3 is CASRGRVVCEQYF. The CDR3 nucleotides read TGTGCCAGCAGGGGGAGAGTGGTCTGCGAGCAGTACTTC.